Included here is one T cell receptor beta chain sequence, with context. Its cognate antigen is unknown. These data come from a study of STAT3 mutations in large granular lymphocyte leukemia. Overall study context: Among longitudinally sequenced T-LGLL patients, roughly half had canonical activating STAT3 mutations detected.

Each sample's TCRbeta library yielded on average around 41,000 productive templates. Sequencing used immunoSEQ multiplex PCR; TCRdb keeps in-frame clones, though not all of them. The sample has under 15,000 clones; about nine tenths are singletons. Study observations and caveats: At least one immunodominant TCR beta clonotype appeared in every T-cell large granular lymphocyte leukemia patient. Suggested: STAT3 mutation was not the ancestral event for these clonal expansions. A small but highly pathogenic clone may have been missed.

J gave up 3 bases and V 0 bases, and 14 bases lay outside the gene matches. The germline CDR1 and CDR2 sequences are KGHSH and LQKENI. This CDR3 region has 18 residues. The chain combines TRBV18 with TRBJ2-7, with 7 bases aligning to TRBD1. What was sequenced was peripheral blood mononuclear cells. The TCR sequence derives from a man aged 40-49 years with T-cell large granular lymphocyte leukemia. Some clones in this sample may be carry-over from other donors' samples. The CDR3 DNA reads as TGTGCCAGCTCACCACCGCTAGAACACAGGGGCGCGTACTACGAGCAGTACTTC. Translating gives CASSPPLEHRGAYYEQYF.